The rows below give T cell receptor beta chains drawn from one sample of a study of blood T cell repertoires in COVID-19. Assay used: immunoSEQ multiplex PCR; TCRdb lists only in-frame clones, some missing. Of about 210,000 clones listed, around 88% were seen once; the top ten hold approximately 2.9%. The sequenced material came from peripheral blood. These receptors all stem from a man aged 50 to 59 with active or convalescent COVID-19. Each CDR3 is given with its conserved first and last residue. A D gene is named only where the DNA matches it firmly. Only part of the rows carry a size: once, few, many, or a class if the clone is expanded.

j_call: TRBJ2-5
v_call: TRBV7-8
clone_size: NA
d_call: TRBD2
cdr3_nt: TGTGCCAGCAGGAAACTAGCGGGAGGAATAGAGACCCAGTACTTC
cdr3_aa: CASRKLAGGIETQYF

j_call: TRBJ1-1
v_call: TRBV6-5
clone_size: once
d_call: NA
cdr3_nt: TGTGCCAGCAGTCCCCTAGAGGGTAGGGAAGCTTTCTTT
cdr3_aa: CASSPLEGREAFF

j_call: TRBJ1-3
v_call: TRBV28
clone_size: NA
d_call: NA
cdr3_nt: TGTGCCAGCAGCTCCTCTCCCGGGGTCTCTGGAAACACCATATATTTT
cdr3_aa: CASSSSPGVSGNTIYF

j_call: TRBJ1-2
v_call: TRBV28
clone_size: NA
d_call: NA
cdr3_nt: TGTGCCAGCAGTTTAATGGCCATCCAGGGCTATGGCTACACCTTC
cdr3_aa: CASSLMAIQGYGYTF

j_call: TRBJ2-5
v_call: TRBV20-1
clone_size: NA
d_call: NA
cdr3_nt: TGCAGTGCTAGTTTGGGGCCGTACCAAGAGACCCAGTACTTC
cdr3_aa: CSASLGPYQETQYF

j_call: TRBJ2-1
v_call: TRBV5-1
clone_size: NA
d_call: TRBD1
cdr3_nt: TGCGCCAGCGCGACAGGGAATGAGCAGTTCTTC
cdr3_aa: CASATGNEQFF

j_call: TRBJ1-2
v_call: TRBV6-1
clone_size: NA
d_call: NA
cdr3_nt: TGTGCCAGCAGTGAACTTGGCTACACCTTC
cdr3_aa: CASSELGYTF

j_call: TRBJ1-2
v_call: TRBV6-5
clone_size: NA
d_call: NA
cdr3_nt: TGTGCCAGCAGTTACGTGGGCCAGAGAAGCTACACCTTC
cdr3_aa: CASSYVGQRSYTF

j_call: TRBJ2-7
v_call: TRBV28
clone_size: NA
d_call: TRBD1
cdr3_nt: TGTGCCAGCAGTTCGGGACAGGTGAGCTCCTACGAGCAGTACTTC
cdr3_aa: CASSSGQVSSYEQYF

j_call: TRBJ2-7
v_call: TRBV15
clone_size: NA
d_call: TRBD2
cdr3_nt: TGTGCCACCAGCAGAGAACTAGCGGCCATCTACGAGCAGTACTTC
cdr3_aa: CATSRELAAIYEQYF

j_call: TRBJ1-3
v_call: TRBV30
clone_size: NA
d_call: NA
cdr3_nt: TGTGCCTGGAGTGGCTATAACTCTGGAAACACCATATATTTT
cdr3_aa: CAWSGYNSGNTIYF

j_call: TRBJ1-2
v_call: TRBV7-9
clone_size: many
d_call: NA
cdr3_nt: TGTGCCAGCAGCGCGACAGTTAACTATGGCTACACCTTC
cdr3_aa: CASSATVNYGYTF

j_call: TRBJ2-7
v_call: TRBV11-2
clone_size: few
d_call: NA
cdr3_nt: TGTGCCAGCAGCTTAGATCTAAGGGGCTCCTACGAGCAGTACTTC
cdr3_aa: CASSLDLRGSYEQYF

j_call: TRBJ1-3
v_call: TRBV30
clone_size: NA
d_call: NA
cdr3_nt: TGTGCCTGGAGTCCCACGGCAGGTACCCTCGGAAACACCATATATTTT
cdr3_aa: CAWSPTAGTLGNTIYF

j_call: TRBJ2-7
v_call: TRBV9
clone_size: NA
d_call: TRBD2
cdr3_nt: TGTGCCAGCAGCCCCAGGACTAGCGGGGTTGCTTACGAGCAGTACTTC
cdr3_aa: CASSPRTSGVAYEQYF

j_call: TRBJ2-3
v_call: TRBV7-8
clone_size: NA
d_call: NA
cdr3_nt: TGTGCCAGCAGCTTAGATTCTAGCACAGATACGCAGTATTTT
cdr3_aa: CASSLDSSTDTQYF